This TCR beta chain was recorded in a study of CD8 T cells in ankylosing spondylitis. Study-wide results and limits: Earlier authors reported some of these motif variants in reactive arthritis synovial fluid and blood. A TCR beta motif made of about eight highly homologous variants seemed typical of ankylosing spondylitis blood.

With respect to this clonotype: As yet, its antigen is unknown.

Trimming took 1 base from V and 5 from J, leaving 4 bases between them. The CDR3 sequence is 11 residues long. Germline CDR1 and CDR2: SGHDT and YYEEEE. Each CDR3 protein gets one entry after TCRdb re-called the 5' RACE reads with MiXCR. The sample holds under 300,000 distinct CDR3 sequences, 18% seen once. The origin of this receptor is a male donor with ankylosing spondylitis or in good health (not recorded which). The sequenced sample was blood, either unsorted or a sorted T cell fraction (not recorded which). V is TRBV5-6 and J is TRBJ2-7; D gene unclear. The CDR3 protein is CASSLFHEQYF. CDR3 nucleotides: TGTGCCAGCAGCTTGTTCCACGAGCAGTACTTC.